Listed below are T cell receptor beta chains from one sample, sequenced in a study of control samples from healthy donors and cancer patients. The method was immunoSEQ multiplex PCR; TCRdb's version includes in-frame clones alone and lacks a portion of them. The sample lists some 410,000 clones, around nine tenths occurring once. What was sequenced was PBMCs. The receptors were gathered from a man aged 40-49 years with head and neck cancer. The CDR3 runs from the conserved cysteine through the conserved F or W. Fields, in order: clone size, J gene, V gene, D gene, CDR3 DNA, CDR3 protein. A D gene is named only where the DNA matches it firmly. Not all rows give a size; the values are once, few, many and, for expanded clones, a class.

size: once
J: TRBJ1-1
V: TRBV11-2
D: .
DNA: TGTGCCAGCAAGACCCCAGGGAACACTGAAGCTTTCTTT
CDR3: CASKTPGNTEAFF

size: once
J: TRBJ2-7
V: TRBV11-2
D: .
DNA: TGTGCCAGCAGCTTAGATCACCCCTACGAGCAGTACTTC
CDR3: CASSLDHPYEQYF

size: .
J: TRBJ2-7
V: TRBV28
D: .
DNA: TGTGCCAGCAGTCCCAGGATAGGCGAGCAGTACTTC
CDR3: CASSPRIGEQYF

size: .
J: TRBJ1-1
V: TRBV7-2
D: .
DNA: TGTGCCAGCAGCTTAGTGGGAGAGGGGGAAGCTTTCTTT
CDR3: CASSLVGEGEAFF

size: .
J: TRBJ1-5
V: TRBV28
D: .
DNA: TGTGCCAGCAGGAAACCCGGGACGGAGAATCAGCCCCAGCATTTT
CDR3: CASRKPGTENQPQHF

size: .
J: TRBJ1-1
V: TRBV5-6
D: .
DNA: TGTGCCAGCAGCTTAATCCAGGGAAGTGCTGAAGCTTTCTTT
CDR3: CASSLIQGSAEAFF

size: few
J: TRBJ2-2
V: TRBV28
D: .
DNA: TGTGCCAGTTCCGCCGGCGGCACCGGGGAGCTGTTTTTT
CDR3: CASSAGGTGELFF

size: once
J: TRBJ2-5
V: TRBV24-1
D: .
DNA: TGTGCCACCAGCGCGAGGCGGGGAACACAAGAGACCCAGTACTTC
CDR3: CATSARRGTQETQYF

size: .
J: TRBJ2-7
V: TRBV19
D: TRBD1
DNA: TGTGCCAGTAGTGGACAGGGGGGGTACGAGCAGTACTTC
CDR3: CASSGQGGYEQYF

size: .
J: TRBJ2-7
V: TRBV12-5
D: .
DNA: TGTGCTAGTGGTTTGGTAGGAGGGGCCGAGCAGTACTTC
CDR3: CASGLVGGAEQYF

size: .
J: TRBJ1-1
V: TRBV11-1
D: .
DNA: TGTGCCAGCAGCTTCCGAAGGAGTGGGAACACTGAAGCTTTCTTT
CDR3: CASSFRRSGNTEAFF

size: .
J: TRBJ2-7
V: TRBV6-6
D: .
DNA: TGTGCCAGCAGTTACGAGGTCACCTACGAGCAGTACTTC
CDR3: CASSYEVTYEQYF

size: .
J: TRBJ2-1
V: TRBV7-3
D: TRBD2
DNA: TGTGCCAGCAGCCCTCCCGGGACTAGAAATGGGAATGAGCAGTTCTTC
CDR3: CASSPPGTRNGNEQFF

size: .
J: TRBJ2-1
V: TRBV19
D: TRBD2
DNA: TGTGCCACCCAATTGGGGGGGGACCTTTACAATGAGCAGTTCTTC
CDR3: CATQLGGDLYNEQFF

size: .
J: TRBJ1-1
V: TRBV9
D: .
DNA: TGTGCCAGCAGCCCCGGGGTATGGGGGCTCGCTGAAGCTTTCTTT
CDR3: CASSPGVWGLAEAFF

size: .
J: TRBJ2-7
V: TRBV2
D: TRBD2
DNA: TGTGCCAGCAGTGTGCTAGCGGGGGCAGAGCAGTACTTC
CDR3: CASSVLAGAEQYF

size: once
J: TRBJ2-5
V: TRBV5-1
D: TRBD2
DNA: TGCGCCAGCAGCACGATCCGGACTAGCGGGAGGATCCAAGAGACCCAGTACTTC
CDR3: CASSTIRTSGRIQETQYF

size: few
J: TRBJ1-2
V: TRBV30
D: TRBD1
DNA: TGTGCCTGGAGTGAATTCCGGGACAGGGGATCTAACTATGGCTACACCTTC
CDR3: CAWSEFRDRGSNYGYTF

size: .
J: TRBJ2-2
V: TRBV2
D: .
DNA: TGTGCCAGCAGCCTGACCGACACCGGGGAGCTGTTTTTT
CDR3: CASSLTDTGELFF

size: .
J: TRBJ1-5
V: TRBV7-2
D: TRBD1
DNA: TGTGCCAGCAGCAGGTCAGGGGGCAATTCTGGTCAGCCCCAGCATTTT
CDR3: CASSRSGGNSGQPQHF

size: .
J: TRBJ2-7
V: TRBV27
D: .
DNA: TGTGCCAGCAGTTTGGCGACGAAGACCTACGAGCAGTACTTC
CDR3: CASSLATKTYEQYF

size: .
J: TRBJ1-6
V: TRBV6-5
D: .
DNA: TGTGCCAGCCTACCTTATGGGACGGATAATTCACCCCTCCACTTT
CDR3: CASLPYGTDNSPLHF

size: .
J: TRBJ2-5
V: TRBV10-3
D: .
DNA: TGTGCCATCAGTGGTGGGGAAGAGACCCAGTACTTC
CDR3: CAISGGEETQYF

size: .
J: TRBJ2-7
V: TRBV28
D: TRBD2
DNA: TGTGCCAGCAGTTCCCCCGACACCCTAGCGGGCCCAATGAGGTTC
CDR3: CASSSPDTLAGPMRF